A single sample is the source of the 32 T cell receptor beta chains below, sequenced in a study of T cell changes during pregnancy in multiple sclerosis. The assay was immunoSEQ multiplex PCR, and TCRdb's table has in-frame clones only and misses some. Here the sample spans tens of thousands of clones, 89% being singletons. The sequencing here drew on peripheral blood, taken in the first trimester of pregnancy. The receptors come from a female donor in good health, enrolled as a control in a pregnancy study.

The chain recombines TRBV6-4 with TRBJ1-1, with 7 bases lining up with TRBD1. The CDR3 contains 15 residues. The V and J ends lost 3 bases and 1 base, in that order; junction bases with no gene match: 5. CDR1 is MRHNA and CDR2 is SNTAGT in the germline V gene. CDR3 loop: CASSESGTANTEAFF. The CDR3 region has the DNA TGTGCCAGCAGTGAGTCCGGGACAGCGAACACTGAAGCTTTCTTT.

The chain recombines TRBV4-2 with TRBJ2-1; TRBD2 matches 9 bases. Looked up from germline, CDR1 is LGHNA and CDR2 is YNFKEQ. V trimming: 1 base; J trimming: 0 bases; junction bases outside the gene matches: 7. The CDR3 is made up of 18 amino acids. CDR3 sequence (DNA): TGTGCCAGCAGCCAAGTTTTGCGGGGGGGCCTCTCCTACAATGAGCAGTTCTTC. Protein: CASSQVLRGGLSYNEQFF.

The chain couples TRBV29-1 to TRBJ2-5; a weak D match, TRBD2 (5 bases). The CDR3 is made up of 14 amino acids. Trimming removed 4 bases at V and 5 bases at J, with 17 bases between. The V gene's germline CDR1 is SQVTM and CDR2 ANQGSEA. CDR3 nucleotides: TGCAGCGTTGCAGAGCGGTCCCCCCGGGAGACCCAGTACTTC. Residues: CSVAERSPRETQYF.

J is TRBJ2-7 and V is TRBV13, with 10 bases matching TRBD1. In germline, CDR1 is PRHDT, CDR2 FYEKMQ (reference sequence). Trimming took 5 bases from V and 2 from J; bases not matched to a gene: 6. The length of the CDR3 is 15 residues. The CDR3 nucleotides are TGTGCCAGCAGCACCCACGGGACAGGGGCCTACGAGCAGTACTTC. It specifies CASSTHGTGAYEQYF.

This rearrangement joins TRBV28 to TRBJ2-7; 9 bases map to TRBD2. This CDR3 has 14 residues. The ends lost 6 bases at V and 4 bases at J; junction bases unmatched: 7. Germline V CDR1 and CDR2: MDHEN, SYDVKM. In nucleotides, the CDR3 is TGTGCCAGCAGGGGGGGTCTAGCGGGGTACGAGCAGTACTTC. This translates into CASRGGLAGYEQYF.

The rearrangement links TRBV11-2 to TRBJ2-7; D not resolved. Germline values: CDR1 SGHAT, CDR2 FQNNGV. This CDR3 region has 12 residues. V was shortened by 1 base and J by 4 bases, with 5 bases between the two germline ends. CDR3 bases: TGTGCCAGCAGCTTAGGGCAGTACGAGCAGTACTTC. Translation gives CASSLGQYEQYF.

The CDR3 loop is CASSLGESEQYF. In DNA, the CDR3 is TGTGCCAGCAGCTTGGGCGAGAGCGAGCAGTACTTC. The chain carries TRBV7-9 and TRBJ2-7; D is undetermined. The V gene lost 3 bases and the J gene lost 6 bases, with 9 bases spanning the gap. Germline V gives CDR1 SEHNR, CDR2 FQNEAQ (reference sequence). The CDR3 has 12 amino acids.

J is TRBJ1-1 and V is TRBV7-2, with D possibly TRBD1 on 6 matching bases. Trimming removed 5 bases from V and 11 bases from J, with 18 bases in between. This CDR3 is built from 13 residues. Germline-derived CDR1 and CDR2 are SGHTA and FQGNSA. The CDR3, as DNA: TGTGCCAGCAGCGTAACAGGGCAGGGCGGGGCTTTCTTT. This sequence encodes CASSVTGQGGAFF.

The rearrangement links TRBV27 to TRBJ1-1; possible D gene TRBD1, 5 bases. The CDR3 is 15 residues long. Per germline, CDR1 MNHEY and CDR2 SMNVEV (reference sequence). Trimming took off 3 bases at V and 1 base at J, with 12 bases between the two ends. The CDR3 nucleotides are TGTGCCAGCAGTTTCAGGGTGTACGGGAACACTGAAGCTTTCTTT. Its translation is CASSFRVYGNTEAFF.

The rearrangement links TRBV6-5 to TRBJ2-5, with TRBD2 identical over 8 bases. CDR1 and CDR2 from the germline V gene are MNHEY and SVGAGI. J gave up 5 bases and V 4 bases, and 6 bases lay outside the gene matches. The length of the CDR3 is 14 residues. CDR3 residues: CASSSPIAGETQYF. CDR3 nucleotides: TGTGCCAGCAGTTCCCCTATAGCGGGGGAGACCCAGTACTTC.

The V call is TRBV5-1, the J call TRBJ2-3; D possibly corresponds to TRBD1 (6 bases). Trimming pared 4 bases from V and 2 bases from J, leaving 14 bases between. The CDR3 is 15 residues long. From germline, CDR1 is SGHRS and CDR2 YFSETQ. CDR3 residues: CASSPTRGITDTQYF. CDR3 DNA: TGCGCCAGCAGCCCGACGAGGGGGATCACAGATACGCAGTATTTT.

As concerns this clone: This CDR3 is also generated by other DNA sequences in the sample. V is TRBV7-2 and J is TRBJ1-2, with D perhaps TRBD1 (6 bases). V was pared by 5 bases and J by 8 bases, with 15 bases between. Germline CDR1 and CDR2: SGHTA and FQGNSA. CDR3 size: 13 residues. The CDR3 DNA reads TGTGCCAGCAGCCCCCGAGGACAGCTCGGCTACACCTTC. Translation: CASSPRGQLGYTF.

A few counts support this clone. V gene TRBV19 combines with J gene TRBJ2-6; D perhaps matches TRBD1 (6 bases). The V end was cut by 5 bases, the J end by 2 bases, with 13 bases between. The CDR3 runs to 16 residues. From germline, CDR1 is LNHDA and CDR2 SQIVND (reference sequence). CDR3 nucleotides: TGTGCCAGTAGTCCGTTCCAGGGGACTGGGGCCAACGTCCTGACTTTC. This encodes CASSPFQGTGANVLTF. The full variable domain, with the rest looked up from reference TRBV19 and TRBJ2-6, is DGGITQSPKYLFRKEGQNVTLSCEQNLNHDAMYWYRQDPGQGLRLIYYSQIVNDFQKGDIAEGYSVSREKKESFPLTVTSAQKNPTAFYLCASSPFQGTGANVLTFGAGSRLTVL.

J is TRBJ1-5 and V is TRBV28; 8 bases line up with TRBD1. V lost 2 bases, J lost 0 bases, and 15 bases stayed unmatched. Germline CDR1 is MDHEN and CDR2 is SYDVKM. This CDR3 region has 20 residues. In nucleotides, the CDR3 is TGTGCCAGCAGTTTAGAAATGACAGGGGCGAGGCCATATAGCAATCAGCCCCAGCATTTT. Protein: CASSLEMTGARPYSNQPQHF.

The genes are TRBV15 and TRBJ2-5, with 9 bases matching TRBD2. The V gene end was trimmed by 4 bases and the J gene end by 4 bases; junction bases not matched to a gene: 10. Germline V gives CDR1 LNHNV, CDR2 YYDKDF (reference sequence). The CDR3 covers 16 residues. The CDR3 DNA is TGTGCCACCAGCACAGGGGCGGGAGGGCGACGAGAGACCCAGTACTTC. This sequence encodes CATSTGAGGRRETQYF.

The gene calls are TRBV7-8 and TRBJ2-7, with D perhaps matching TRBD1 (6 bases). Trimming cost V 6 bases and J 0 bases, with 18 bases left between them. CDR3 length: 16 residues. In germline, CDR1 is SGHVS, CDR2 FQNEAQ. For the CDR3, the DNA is TGTGCCAGCAGTTCCGACAGGTTCTTCCTCTCCTACGAGCAGTACTTC. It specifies CASSSDRFFLSYEQYF.

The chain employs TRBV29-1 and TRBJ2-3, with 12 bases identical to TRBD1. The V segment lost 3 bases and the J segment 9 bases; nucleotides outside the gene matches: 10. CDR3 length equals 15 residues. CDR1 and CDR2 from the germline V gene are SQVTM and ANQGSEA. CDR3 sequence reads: CSVEASGTGGQTQYF. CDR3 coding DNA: TGCAGCGTTGAGGCGTCCGGGACAGGGGGCCAAACGCAGTATTTT.

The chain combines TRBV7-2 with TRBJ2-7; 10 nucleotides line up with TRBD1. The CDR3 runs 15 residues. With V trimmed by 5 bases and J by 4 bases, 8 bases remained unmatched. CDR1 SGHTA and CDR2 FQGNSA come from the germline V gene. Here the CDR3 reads CASSPTTGGAYEQYF. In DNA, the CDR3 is TGTGCCAGCAGCCCTACGACAGGGGGCGCATACGAGCAGTACTTC. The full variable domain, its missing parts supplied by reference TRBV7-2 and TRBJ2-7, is GAGVSQSPSNKVTEKGKDVELRCDPISGHTALYWYRQSLGQGLEFLIYFQGNSAPDKSGLPSDRFSAERTGGSVSTLTIQRTQQEDSAVYLCASSPTTGGAYEQYFGPGTRLTVT.

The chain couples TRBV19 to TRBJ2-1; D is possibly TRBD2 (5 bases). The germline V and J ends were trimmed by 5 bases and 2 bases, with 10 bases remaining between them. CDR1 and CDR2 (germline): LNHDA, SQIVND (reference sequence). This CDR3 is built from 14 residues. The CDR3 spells CASSEARAYNEQFF. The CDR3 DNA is TGTGCCAGTAGTGAGGCGCGGGCCTACAATGAGCAGTTCTTC.

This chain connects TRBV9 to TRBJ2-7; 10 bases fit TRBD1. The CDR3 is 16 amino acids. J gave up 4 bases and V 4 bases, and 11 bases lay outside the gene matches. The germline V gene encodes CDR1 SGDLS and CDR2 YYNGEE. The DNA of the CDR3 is TGTGCCAGCAGCCCTTGGGGACAGGGGAGCCGGTACGAGCAGTACTTC. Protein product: CASSPWGQGSRYEQYF.

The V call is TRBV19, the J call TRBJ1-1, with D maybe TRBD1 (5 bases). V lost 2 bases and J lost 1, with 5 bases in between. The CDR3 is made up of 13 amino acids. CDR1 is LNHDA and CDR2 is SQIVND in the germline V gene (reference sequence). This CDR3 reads CASSIQGNTEAFF. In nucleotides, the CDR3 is TGTGCCAGTAGTATACAGGGGAACACTGAAGCTTTCTTT.

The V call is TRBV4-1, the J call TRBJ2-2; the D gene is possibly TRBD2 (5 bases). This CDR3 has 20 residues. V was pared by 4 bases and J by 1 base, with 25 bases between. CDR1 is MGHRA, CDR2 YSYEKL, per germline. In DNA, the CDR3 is TGCGCCAGCAGCCTACCCTCGAGGGCACTTAAGAACATGAACACCGGGGAGCTGTTTTTT. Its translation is CASSLPSRALKNMNTGELFF.

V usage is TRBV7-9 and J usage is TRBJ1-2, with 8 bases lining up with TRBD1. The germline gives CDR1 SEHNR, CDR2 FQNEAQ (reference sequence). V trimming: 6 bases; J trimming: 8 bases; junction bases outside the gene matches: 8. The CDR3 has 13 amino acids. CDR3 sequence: CASRDRAGKGYTF. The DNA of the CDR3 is TGTGCCAGCAGGGACAGGGCCGGGAAGGGCTACACCTTC.

CDR3 DNA: TGTGCCAGCAGCTTTCCGCTAGGCTCTAGCGAGACCCAGTACTTC. It encodes CASSFPLGSSETQYF. The V and J genes are TRBV7-2 and TRBJ2-5; TRBD2 might be the D (5 bases). CDR3 length: 15 amino acids. Germline values: CDR1 SGHTA, CDR2 FQGNSA. Trimming removed 3 bases from V and 5 bases from J, with 16 bases in between.

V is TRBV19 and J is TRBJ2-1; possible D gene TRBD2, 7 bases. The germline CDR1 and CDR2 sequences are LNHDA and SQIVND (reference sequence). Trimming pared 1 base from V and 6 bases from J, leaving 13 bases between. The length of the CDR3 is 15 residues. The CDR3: CASSIVGGLANEQFF. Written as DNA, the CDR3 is TGTGCCAGTAGTATAGTGGGGGGGCTTGCCAATGAGCAGTTCTTC. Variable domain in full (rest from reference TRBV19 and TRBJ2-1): DGGITQSPKYLFRKEGQNVTLSCEQNLNHDAMYWYRQDPGQGLRLIYYSQIVNDFQKGDIAEGYSVSREKKESFPLTVTSAQKNPTAFYLCASSIVGGLANEQFFGPGTRLTVL.

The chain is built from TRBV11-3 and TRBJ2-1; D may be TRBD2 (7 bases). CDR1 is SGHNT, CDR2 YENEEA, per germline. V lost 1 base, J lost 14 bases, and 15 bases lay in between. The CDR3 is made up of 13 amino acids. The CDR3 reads CASSLVAGALEFF. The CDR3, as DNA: TGTGCCAGCAGCTTAGTTGCGGGGGCCCTGGAGTTCTTC.

CDR3 residues: CASSVVTGGYTF. The CDR3 nucleotides read TGTGCCAGCAGCGTAGTTACCGGGGGCTACACCTTC. This chain links TRBV9 with TRBJ1-2; no clear D gene. Germline assignment: CDR1 SGDLS and CDR2 YYNGEE. The CDR3 length is 12 residues. V gave up 0 bases and J gave up 8 bases, with 8 bases separating them. The full variable domain, completed using reference TRBV9 and TRBJ1-2, is DSGVTQTPKHLITATGQRVTLRCSPRSGDLSVYWYQQSLDQGLQFLIQYYNGEERAKGNILERFSAQQFPDLHSELNLSSLELGDSALYFCASSVVTGGYTFGSGTRLTVV.

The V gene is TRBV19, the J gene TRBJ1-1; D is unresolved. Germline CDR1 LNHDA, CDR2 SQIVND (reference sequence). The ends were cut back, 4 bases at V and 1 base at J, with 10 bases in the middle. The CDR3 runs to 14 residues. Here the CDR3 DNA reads TGTGCCAGTAGTACCCACTATGCGAACACTGAAGCTTTCTTT. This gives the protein CASSTHYANTEAFF. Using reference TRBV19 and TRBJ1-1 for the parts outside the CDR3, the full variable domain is DGGITQSPKYLFRKEGQNVTLSCEQNLNHDAMYWYRQDPGQGLRLIYYSQIVNDFQKGDIAEGYSVSREKKESFPLTVTSAQKNPTAFYLCASSTHYANTEAFFGQGTRLTVV.

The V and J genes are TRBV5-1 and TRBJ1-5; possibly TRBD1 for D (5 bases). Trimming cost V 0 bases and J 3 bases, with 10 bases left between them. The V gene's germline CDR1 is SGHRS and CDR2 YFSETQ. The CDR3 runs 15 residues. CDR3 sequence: CASSLAGGYNQPQHF. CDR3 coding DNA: TGCGCCAGCAGCTTGGCCGGGGGGTACAATCAGCCCCAGCATTTT.

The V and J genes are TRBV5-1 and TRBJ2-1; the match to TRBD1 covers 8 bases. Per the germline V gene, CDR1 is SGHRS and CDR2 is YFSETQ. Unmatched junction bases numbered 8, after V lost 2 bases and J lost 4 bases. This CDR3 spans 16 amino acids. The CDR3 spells CASSLWRTGLYNEQFF. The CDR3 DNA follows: TGCGCCAGCAGCTTATGGAGGACAGGGTTATACAATGAGCAGTTCTTC.

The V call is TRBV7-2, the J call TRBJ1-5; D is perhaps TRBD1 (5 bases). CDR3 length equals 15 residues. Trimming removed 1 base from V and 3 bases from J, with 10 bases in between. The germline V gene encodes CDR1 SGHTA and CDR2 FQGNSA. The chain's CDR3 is CASSLGSGANQPQHF. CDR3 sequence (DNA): TGTGCCAGCAGCTTAGGCTCTGGGGCCAATCAGCCCCAGCATTTT.

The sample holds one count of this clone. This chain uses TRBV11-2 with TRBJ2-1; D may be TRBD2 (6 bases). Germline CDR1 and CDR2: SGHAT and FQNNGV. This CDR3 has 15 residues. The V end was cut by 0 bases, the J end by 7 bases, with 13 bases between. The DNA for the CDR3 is TGTGCCAGCAGCTTAGACGGGGGAGTCATGAATGAGCAGTTCTTC. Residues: CASSLDGGVMNEQFF.